The 10 T cell receptor beta chains given below trace back to one sample, sequenced in a study of PD-1 blockade in classical Hodgkin lymphoma. Specified time point: newly diagnosed, previously untreated cHL patient sample. Researchers report purifying CD4+ T cells from thawed PBMCs by magnetic negative selection. This table comes from immunoSEQ multiplex PCR, and its TCRdb copy is limited to in-frame clones, with some not included. The sample contains some 21,000 clones, about 83% of which appear only once. The sequencing sample was made of CD4+ T cells from blood. These receptor sequences come from a human donor with classical Hodgkin lymphoma.

V and J are TRBV2 and TRBJ2-3, with D tentatively TRBD2 (6 bases). This CDR3 comprises 14 residues. Trimming removed 7 bases from V and 5 bases from J, with 16 bases in between. CDR1 and CDR2 from the germline V gene are SNHLY and FYNNEI. CDR3 sequence reads: CASIGTFFRDTQYF. The CDR3 DNA follows: TGTGCCAGCATCGGGACTTTTTTCAGAGATACGCAGTATTTT.

There are a few counts of this clone. The chain employs TRBV10-1 and TRBJ1-2, with D unclear. Trimming cost V 2 bases and J 7 bases, with 11 bases left between them. The CDR3 spans 13 residues. The germline CDR1 and CDR2 sequences are WNHNN and SYGVQD (reference sequence). The DNA for the CDR3 is TGCGCCAGCAGTGAGGGTTCCGGGTTTGGCTACACCTTC. Residues: CASSEGSGFGYTF.

The DNA of the CDR3 is TGTGCCAGCAGCGTACCCCCGGGACTAGCGGGAGGGCCGGAGACCGGGGAGCTGTTTTTT. This gives the protein CASSVPPGLAGGPETGELFF. This sequence joins TRBV9 and TRBJ2-2, with TRBD2 matching 16 bases. V lost 1 base and J lost 5; bases outside the gene matches: 11. The CDR3 has 20 amino acids. Germline-derived CDR1 and CDR2 are SGDLS and YYNGEE.

The chain has TRBV27 and TRBJ2-1; TRBD2 matches at 8 bases. The germline gives CDR1 MNHEY, CDR2 SMNVEV (reference sequence). This CDR3 is 14 amino acids long. The V gene end was trimmed by 7 bases and the J gene end by 2 bases; junction bases not matched to a gene: 4. The CDR3 DNA sequence: TGTGCCAGCACAAGAGCGGGAGCCTACAATGAGCAGTTCTTC. This gives the protein CASTRAGAYNEQFF.

The chain is built from TRBV5-1 and TRBJ1-5; D gene unclear. Trimming shortened V by 0 bases and J by 3 bases, and 10 bases separated the two germline ends. The CDR3 spans 15 residues. Germline V gene lookup returns CDR1 SGHRS and CDR2 YFSETQ. The CDR3 DNA reads as TGCGCCAGCAGCTTGGGGGCAAGTTCCAATCAGCCCCAGCATTTT. This encodes CASSLGASSNQPQHF. The whole variable domain, remainder taken from reference TRBV5-1 and TRBJ1-5, is KAGVTQTPRYLIKTRGQQVTLSCSPISGHRSVSWYQQTPGQGLQFLFEYFSETQRNKGNFPGRFSGRQFSNSRSEMNVSTLELGDSALYLCASSLGASSNQPQHFGDGTRLSIL.

This chain uses TRBV5-1 with TRBJ2-2; D not resolved. Germline CDR1 and CDR2: SGHRS and YFSETQ. The ends were cut back, 4 bases at V and 1 base at J, with 8 bases in the middle. The CDR3 runs 14 residues. The CDR3 DNA reads as TGCGCCAGCAGCCCACCAGAGAACACCGGGGAGCTGTTTTTT. Residues: CASSPPENTGELFF. Together with reference TRBV5-1 and TRBJ2-2, the CDR3 gives the full variable domain: KAGVTQTPRYLIKTRGQQVTLSCSPISGHRSVSWYQQTPGQGLQFLFEYFSETQRNKGNFPGRFSGRQFSNSRSEMNVSTLELGDSALYLCASSPPENTGELFFGEGSRLTVL.

This rearrangement joins TRBV4-1 to TRBJ1-1, with D unclear. Germline V lookup: CDR1 MGHRA, CDR2 YSYEKL. The CDR3 covers 13 residues. V lost 3 bases to trimming and J lost 5 bases, with 10 bases between them. Here the CDR3 reads CASSHEPATEAFF. Written as DNA, the CDR3 is TGCGCCAGCAGCCACGAACCTGCGACTGAAGCTTTCTTT.

With regard to this clone: Other nucleotide sequences in the sample specify the same CDR3. This rearrangement joins TRBV6-5 to TRBJ2-1; TRBD2 matches 10 bases. The V gene end was trimmed by 4 bases and the J gene end by 6 bases; junction bases not matched to a gene: 6. Germline CDR1 and CDR2: MNHEY and SVGAGI. This CDR3 is 15 amino acids long. The CDR3 here is CASSLAGGSRNEQFF. The CDR3 coding sequence is TGTGCCAGCAGTTTAGCGGGAGGTTCTCGCAATGAGCAGTTCTTC.

The chain is built from TRBV19 and TRBJ2-7, with 7 bases aligning to TRBD1. This CDR3 is 14 amino acids long. Germline V gene data show CDR1 as LNHDA and CDR2 as SQIVND (reference sequence). Losses at the gene ends were 5 bases for V and 2 bases for J; bases not matched to a gene: 6. Here the CDR3 reads CASSLKDRAYEQYF. The CDR3 bases are TGTGCCAGTAGTCTAAAAGACAGGGCCTACGAGCAGTACTTC. Full variable domain (rest looked up from reference TRBV19 and TRBJ2-7): DGGITQSPKYLFRKEGQNVTLSCEQNLNHDAMYWYRQDPGQGLRLIYYSQIVNDFQKGDIAEGYSVSREKKESFPLTVTSAQKNPTAFYLCASSLKDRAYEQYFGPGTRLTVT.

The V call is TRBV5-8, the J call TRBJ1-4; tentative D call: TRBD1 (5 bases). Germline values: CDR1 SGHTS, CDR2 YDEGEE. CDR3 length: 14 residues. V was shortened by 2 bases and J by 8 bases, with 13 bases between the two germline ends. The CDR3 is CASSFFQGGEKLFF. The CDR3 bases are TGTGCCAGCAGCTTTTTCCAGGGTGGGGAAAAACTGTTTTTT. Full variable domain (rest looked up from reference TRBV5-8 and TRBJ1-4): EAGVTQSPTHLIKTRGQQATLRCSPISGHTSVYWYQQALGLGLQFLLWYDEGEERNRGNFPPRFSGRQFPNYSSELNVNALELEDSALYLCASSFFQGGEKLFFGSGTQLSVL.